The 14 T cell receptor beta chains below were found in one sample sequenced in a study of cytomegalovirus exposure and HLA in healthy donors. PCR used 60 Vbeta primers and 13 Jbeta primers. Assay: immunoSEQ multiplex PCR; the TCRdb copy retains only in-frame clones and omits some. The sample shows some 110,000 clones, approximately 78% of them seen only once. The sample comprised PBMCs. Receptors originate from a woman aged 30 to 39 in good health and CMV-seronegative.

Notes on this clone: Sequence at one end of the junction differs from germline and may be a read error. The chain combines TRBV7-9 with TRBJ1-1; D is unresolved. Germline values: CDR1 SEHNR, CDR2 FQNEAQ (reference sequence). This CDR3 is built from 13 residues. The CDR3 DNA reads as TGTTCCAGCAGCTTAGCCGTGAACACTGAAGCTTTCTTT. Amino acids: CSSSLAVNTEAFF.

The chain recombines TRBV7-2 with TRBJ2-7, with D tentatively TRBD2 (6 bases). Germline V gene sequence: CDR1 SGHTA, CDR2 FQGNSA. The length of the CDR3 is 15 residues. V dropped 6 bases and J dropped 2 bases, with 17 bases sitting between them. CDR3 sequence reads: CASSPAAGMAYEQYF. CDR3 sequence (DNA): TGTGCCAGCAGTCCGGCGGCGGGAATGGCCTACGAGCAGTACTTC.

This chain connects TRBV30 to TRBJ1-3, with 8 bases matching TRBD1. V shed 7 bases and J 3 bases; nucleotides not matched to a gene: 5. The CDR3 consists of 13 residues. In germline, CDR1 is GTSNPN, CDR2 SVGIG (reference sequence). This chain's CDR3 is CASTGTGGNTIYF. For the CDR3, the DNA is TGTGCCTCAACGGGGACAGGTGGAAACACCATATATTTT.

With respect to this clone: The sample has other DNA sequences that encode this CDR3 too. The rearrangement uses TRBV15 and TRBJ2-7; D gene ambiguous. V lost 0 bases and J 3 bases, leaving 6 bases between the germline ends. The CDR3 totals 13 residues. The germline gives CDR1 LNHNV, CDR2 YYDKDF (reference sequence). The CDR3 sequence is CATSRDLSYEQYF. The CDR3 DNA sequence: TGTGCCACCAGCAGAGATCTGAGCTACGAGCAGTACTTC.

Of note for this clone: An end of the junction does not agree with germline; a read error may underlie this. This CDR3 is CSSSLDGDQPQHF. CDR3 coding DNA: TGTTCCAGCAGCTTAGACGGGGATCAGCCCCAGCATTTT. V gene TRBV7-9 combines with J gene TRBJ1-5; D is ambiguous. The CDR3 sequence is 13 residues long. CDR1 SEHNR and CDR2 FQNEAQ come from the germline V gene (reference sequence).

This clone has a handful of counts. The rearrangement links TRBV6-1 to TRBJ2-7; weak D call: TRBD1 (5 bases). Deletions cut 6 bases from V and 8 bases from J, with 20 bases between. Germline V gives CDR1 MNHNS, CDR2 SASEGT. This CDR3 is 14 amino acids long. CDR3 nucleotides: TGTGCCAGCAGAGTAGACAGACAGATTACGAAGCAGTACTTC. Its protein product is CASRVDRQITKQYF.

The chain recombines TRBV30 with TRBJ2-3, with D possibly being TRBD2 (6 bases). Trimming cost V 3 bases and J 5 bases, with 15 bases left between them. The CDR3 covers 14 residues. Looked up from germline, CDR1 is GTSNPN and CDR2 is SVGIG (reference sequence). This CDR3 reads CAWSRAPRGDTQYF. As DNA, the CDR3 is TGTGCCTGGAGCCGGGCACCGCGGGGAGATACGCAGTATTTT.

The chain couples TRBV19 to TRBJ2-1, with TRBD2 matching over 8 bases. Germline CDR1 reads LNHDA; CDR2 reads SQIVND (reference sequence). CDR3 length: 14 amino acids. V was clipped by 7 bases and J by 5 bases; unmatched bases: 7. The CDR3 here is CASKATSAHNEQFF. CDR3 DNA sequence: TGTGCCAGTAAGGCGACTAGCGCCCACAATGAGCAGTTCTTC.

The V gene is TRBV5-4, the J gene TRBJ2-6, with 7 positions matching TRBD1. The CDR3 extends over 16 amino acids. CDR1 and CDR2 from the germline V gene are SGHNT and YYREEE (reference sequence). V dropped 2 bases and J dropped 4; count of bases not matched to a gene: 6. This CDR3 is CASSLNRGAGANVLTF. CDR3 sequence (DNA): TGTGCCAGCAGCTTAAACAGGGGAGCCGGGGCCAACGTCCTGACTTTC.

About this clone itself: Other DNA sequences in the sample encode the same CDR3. The CDR3 loop is CASSFSSNQPQHF. Written as DNA, the CDR3 is TGTGCCAGCAGTTTTTCGAGCAATCAGCCCCAGCATTTT. The chain combines TRBV28 with TRBJ1-5; D is undetermined. There are 13 residues in the CDR3. CDR1 is MDHEN and CDR2 is SYDVKM in the germline V gene. V was pared by 3 bases and J by 1 base, with 4 bases between.

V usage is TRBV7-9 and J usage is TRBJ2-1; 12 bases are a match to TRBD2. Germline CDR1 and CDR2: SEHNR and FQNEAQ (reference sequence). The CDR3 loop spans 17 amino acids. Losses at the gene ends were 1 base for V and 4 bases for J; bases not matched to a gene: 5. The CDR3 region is CASSLVTSGRFYNEQFF. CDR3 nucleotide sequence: TGTGCCAGCAGCTTAGTAACTAGCGGGAGGTTTTACAATGAGCAGTTCTTC.

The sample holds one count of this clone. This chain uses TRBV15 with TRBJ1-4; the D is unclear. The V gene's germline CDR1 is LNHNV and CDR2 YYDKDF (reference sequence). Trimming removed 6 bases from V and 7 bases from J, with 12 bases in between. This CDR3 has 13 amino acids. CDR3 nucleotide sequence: TGTGCCACCAGACCAATCGAGAGTGAAAAACTGTTTTTT. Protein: CATRPIESEKLFF.

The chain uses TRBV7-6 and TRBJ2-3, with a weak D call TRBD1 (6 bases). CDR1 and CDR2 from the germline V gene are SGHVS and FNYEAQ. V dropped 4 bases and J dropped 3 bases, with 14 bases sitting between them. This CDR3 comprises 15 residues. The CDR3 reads CASSYLLRGTDTQYF. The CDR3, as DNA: TGTGCCAGCAGCTACCTGCTCAGGGGAACAGATACGCAGTATTTT.

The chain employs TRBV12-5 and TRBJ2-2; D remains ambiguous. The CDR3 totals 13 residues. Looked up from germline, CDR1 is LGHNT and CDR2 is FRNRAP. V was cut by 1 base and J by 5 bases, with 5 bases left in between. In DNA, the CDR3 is TGTGCTAGTGGTTTGGCAGGAACCGGGGAGCTGTTTTTT. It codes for CASGLAGTGELFF.